Below, 25 T cell receptor beta chains from the same sample are listed, as sequenced in a study of control samples from healthy donors and cancer patients. Sequenced by immunoSEQ multiplex PCR; TCRdb stores in-frame clones only, minus some. The sample comprises 100,000 to 150,000 clones, approximately 89% of which are singletons, and around 7.6% rests with the top ten. Source material: PBMCs. The source of these receptors is a man aged 45-65 years with head and neck cancer.

This clone is a singleton in its sample. This chain uses TRBV29-1 with TRBJ2-1, with TRBD2 as a possible D gene (6 bases). Trimming stripped 5 bases from V and 5 bases from J, with 16 bases between. Germline-derived CDR1 and CDR2 are SQVTM and ANQGSEA. This CDR3 comprises 14 residues. This CDR3 reads CSVLGRGVNNEQFF. The DNA of the CDR3 is TGCAGCGTTTTGGGCCGCGGGGTGAACAATGAGCAGTTCTTC.

The rearrangement uses TRBV11-2 and TRBJ2-7, with 7 bases identical to TRBD2. V gave up 1 base and J gave up 2 bases; unmatched junction bases: 2. The CDR3 is 14 amino acids. Looked up from germline, CDR1 is SGHAT and CDR2 is FQNNGV. CDR3 loop: CASSLGGGAYEQYF. CDR3 DNA: TGTGCCAGCAGCTTAGGTGGGGGGGCCTACGAGCAGTACTTC.

This clone was recorded only once. V and J are TRBV30 and TRBJ2-7; D might be TRBD1 (6 bases). There are 13 residues in the CDR3. The V gene's germline CDR1 is GTSNPN and CDR2 SVGIG (reference sequence). Trimming pared 1 base from V and 2 bases from J, leaving 9 bases between. The CDR3: CAWSGDNTYEQYF. Written as DNA, the CDR3 is TGTGCCTGGAGTGGGGACAACACCTACGAGCAGTACTTC.

The chain couples TRBV5-1 to TRBJ1-2; D is perhaps TRBD1 (6 bases). The CDR3 is 15 residues long. Trimming shortened V by 4 bases and J by 2 bases, and 15 bases separated the two germline ends. Germline V gives CDR1 SGHRS, CDR2 YFSETQ. The CDR3: CASSPTPQGNYGYTF. For the CDR3, the DNA is TGCGCCAGCAGCCCTACCCCCCAGGGGAACTATGGCTACACCTTC.

V usage is TRBV7-2 and J usage is TRBJ2-1; the D gene is possibly TRBD2 (5 bases). The CDR3 totals 14 residues. The ends were cut back, 7 bases at V and 1 base at J, with 11 bases in the middle. Germline CDR1 reads SGHTA; CDR2 reads FQGNSA. The CDR3 region is CASKITGSYNEQFF. In DNA form, the CDR3 reads TGTGCCAGCAAAATTACGGGGTCCTACAATGAGCAGTTCTTC.

This clone was picked up one time. The rearrangement joins TRBV5-1 to TRBJ1-1; D may be TRBD1 (5 bases). Trimming removed 3 bases at V and 6 bases at J, with 12 bases between. Germline values: CDR1 SGHRS, CDR2 YFSETQ. The CDR3 spans 13 residues. In DNA form, the CDR3 reads TGCGCCAGCAGCTCGATAGGGGACGCTGAAGCTTTCTTT. Translating gives CASSSIGDAEAFF.

The chain couples TRBV27 to TRBJ2-1, with TRBD2 matching 8 bases. This CDR3 is 13 amino acids long. V was pared by 3 bases and J by 9 bases, with 4 bases of the junction left unmatched. Germline CDR1 reads MNHEY; CDR2 reads SMNVEV (reference sequence). The CDR3 sequence: CASSFRGGGEQFF. CDR3 sequence (DNA): TGTGCCAGCAGTTTCCGGGGGGGCGGTGAGCAGTTCTTC.

V usage is TRBV7-2 and J usage is TRBJ2-1; the D gene is possibly TRBD2 (5 bases). From germline, CDR1 is SGHTA and CDR2 FQGNSA. The CDR3 length is 18 residues. V lost 0 bases and J lost 4, with 19 bases in between. The CDR3 loop is CASSLAIDREPGYNEQFF. For the CDR3, the DNA is TGTGCCAGCAGCTTAGCCATCGATAGGGAGCCTGGATACAATGAGCAGTTCTTC.

This clone was recorded once. The chain combines TRBV24-1 with TRBJ2-1; no definite D call. CDR3 length: 13 residues. CDR1 is KGHDR, CDR2 SFDVKD, per germline. Trimming stripped 10 bases from V and 4 bases from J, with 13 bases between. The CDR3 reads CATEESWYNEQFF. The DNA for the CDR3 is TGTGCCACTGAAGAGTCTTGGTACAATGAGCAGTTCTTC.

The rearrangement uses TRBV4-1 and TRBJ2-2; TRBD2 agrees at 13 bases. With 3 bases clipped from V and 7 bases from J, the junction kept 11 bases outside the gene matches. Germline loops: CDR1 MGHRA, CDR2 YSYEKL. This CDR3 spans 18 amino acids. The CDR3 DNA follows: TGCGCCAGCAGCCAGCACTCAACTAGCGGGGGGGCCATCGGGGAGCTGTTTTTT. This encodes CASSQHSTSGGAIGELFF.

Note on this clone: Other DNA sequences in this specimen translate into the identical CDR3. The CDR3, as DNA: TGCAGTGCTAGAGGGGGCGGGGAGCAGTACTTC. Protein sequence: CSARGGGEQYF. The V gene is TRBV20-1, the J gene TRBJ2-7, with D perhaps given as TRBD1 or TRBD2 (5 bases each). The CDR3 spans 11 residues. Germline CDR1 and CDR2: DFQATT and SNEGSKA (reference sequence). V was pared by 1 base and J by 7 bases, with 8 bases between.

In its sample, this clone was seen once. The chain joins TRBV5-1 to TRBJ2-1; 8 bases are a match to TRBD1. This CDR3 is built from 15 residues. The V segment lost 0 bases and the J segment 5 bases; nucleotides outside the gene matches: 4. Per the germline V gene, CDR1 is SGHRS and CDR2 is YFSETQ. The chain's CDR3 is CASSLVDRAHNEQFF. In DNA, the CDR3 is TGCGCCAGCAGCTTGGTGGACAGGGCCCACAATGAGCAGTTCTTC.

This clone was seen just once. V and J are TRBV13 and TRBJ1-4; a possible D gene is TRBD1 (6 bases). Germline CDR1 is PRHDT and CDR2 is FYEKMQ (reference sequence). V lost 5 bases, J lost 6 bases, and 13 bases lay in between. The CDR3 loop spans 14 amino acids. In DNA, the CDR3 is TGTGCCAGCAGCCAAACGGACAGTCATGAAAAACTGTTTTTT. It encodes CASSQTDSHEKLFF.

V usage is TRBV5-4 and J usage is TRBJ2-7; a weak D match, TRBD1 (5 bases). With 4 bases removed from V and 0 bases from J, the gap between germline ends came to 8 bases. Germline CDR1 reads SGHNT; CDR2 reads YYREEE (reference sequence). This CDR3 has 13 amino acids. Here the CDR3 DNA reads TGTGCCAGCAGCACAGACAGCTCCTACGAGCAGTACTTC. As protein: CASSTDSSYEQYF.

The genes are TRBV13 and TRBJ2-3, with a possible D match to TRBD2 (7 bases). The V gene's germline CDR1 is PRHDT and CDR2 FYEKMQ (reference sequence). V was cut by 5 bases and J by 4 bases, with 13 bases left in between. CDR3 length equals 14 residues. The CDR3 loop is CASSPGGQADTQYF. CDR3 coding DNA: TGTGCCAGCAGCCCCGGGGGGCAGGCAGATACGCAGTATTTT.

This CDR3 reads CASSEAWGTSGTEKQYF. CDR3 nucleotide sequence: TGTGCCAGCAGTGAAGCGTGGGGGACTAGCGGGACCGAGAAGCAGTACTTC. The V and J genes are TRBV6-1 and TRBJ2-7; TRBD2 aligns across 13 bases. Germline loops: CDR1 MNHNS, CDR2 SASEGT. The CDR3 has 17 residues. The J segment lost 8 bases and the V segment lost 0 bases, leaving 10 bases of the junction unmatched.

This chain joins TRBV24-1 and TRBJ2-1; perhaps TRBD2 as D (5 bases). V was trimmed by 10 bases and J by 3 bases, leaving 12 bases between them. This CDR3 region has 13 residues. Germline assignment: CDR1 KGHDR and CDR2 SFDVKD. This CDR3 is CATTDLLYNEQFF. The CDR3, as DNA: TGTGCCACAACGGACTTACTCTACAATGAGCAGTTCTTC.

The chain joins TRBV7-6 to TRBJ2-3; D ambiguous. Germline lookup yields CDR1 SGHVS and CDR2 FNYEAQ. There are 13 residues in the CDR3. V lost 1 base to trimming and J lost 0 bases, with 2 bases between them. The CDR3 is CASSLESTDTQYF. CDR3 DNA: TGTGCCAGCAGCTTAGAGAGCACAGATACGCAGTATTTT. Complete variable domain (other parts from reference TRBV7-6 and TRBJ2-3): GAGVSQSPRYKVTKRGQDVALRCDPISGHVSLYWYRQALGQGPEFLTYFNYEAQQDKSGLPNDRFSAERPEGSISTLTIQRTEQRDSAMYRCASSLESTDTQYFGPGTRLTVL.

The V call is TRBV27, the J call TRBJ1-4; TRBD1 is a possible D gene (5 bases). The CDR3 contains 13 residues. The ends were cut back, 1 base at V and 13 bases at J, with 13 bases in the middle. Germline V gives CDR1 MNHEY, CDR2 SMNVEV (reference sequence). The CDR3 is CASSLFRNGGLFF. The CDR3 region has the DNA TGTGCCAGCAGTTTATTTCGCAATGGGGGACTGTTTTTT.

The chain uses TRBV10-1 and TRBJ2-7; perhaps D is TRBD1 or TRBD2 (5 bases each). The CDR3 has 13 residues. Germline V gene data show CDR1 as WNHNN and CDR2 as SYGVQD (reference sequence). Trimming pared 6 bases from V and 3 bases from J, leaving 12 bases between. DNA of the CDR3: TGCGCCAGCAGCGGGACGGTTTACTACGAGCAGTACTTC. It is translated as CASSGTVYYEQYF.

The CDR3: CASSPRYEQYF. In DNA form, the CDR3 reads TGTGCCAGCAGCCCCAGGTACGAGCAGTACTTC. The gene calls are TRBV7-3 and TRBJ2-7; D unresolved. The CDR3 length is 11 residues. Germline lookup yields CDR1 SGHTA and CDR2 FQGTGA. Trimming took 5 bases from V and 4 from J, leaving 6 bases between them.

This sequence joins TRBV19 and TRBJ1-5; D is undetermined. Germline V lookup: CDR1 LNHDA, CDR2 SQIVND (reference sequence). With 8 bases removed from V and 7 bases from J, the gap between germline ends came to 21 bases. The length of the CDR3 is 15 residues. CDR3 region: CASRPWVTGVQPQHF. The CDR3 DNA follows: TGTGCCAGTCGACCTTGGGTGACTGGGGTCCAGCCCCAGCATTTT.

The chain links TRBV6-5 to TRBJ1-2; D gene unclear. The ends were cut back, 4 bases at V and 9 bases at J, with 15 bases in the middle. The CDR3 has 13 residues. Germline CDR1 MNHEY, CDR2 SVGAGI. The CDR3 DNA sequence: TGTGCCAGCAGTTCGGTCGGGGTTGGGAGCTACACCTTC. This gives the protein CASSSVGVGSYTF.

The chain links TRBV19 to TRBJ2-1; D is unclear. Germline V gene data show CDR1 as LNHDA and CDR2 as SQIVND (reference sequence). The CDR3 sequence is 13 residues long. The germline V and J ends were trimmed by 2 bases and 7 bases, with 9 bases remaining between them. The CDR3 loop reads CASSIIISNEQFF. DNA for the CDR3: TGTGCCAGTAGTATAATTATCAGTAATGAGCAGTTCTTC.

This sequence joins TRBV6-5 and TRBJ2-7, with 12 bases identical to TRBD1. The V gene end was trimmed by 6 bases and the J gene end by 6 bases; junction bases not matched to a gene: 6. The CDR3 is 14 amino acids. Germline V CDR1 and CDR2: MNHEY, SVGAGI. The CDR3 reads CASRLGQGALEQYF. Written as DNA, the CDR3 is TGTGCCAGCAGGTTGGGACAGGGGGCGCTCGAGCAGTACTTC.